The 30 T cell receptor beta chains given below trace back to one sample, sequenced in a study of blood T cell repertoires in COVID-19. Using immunoSEQ multiplex PCR, the repertoire was profiled, and TCRdb retains in-frame clones only, with some absent. This sample carries hundreds of thousands of clones, 83% of them seen once, and the ten largest clones take approximately 4%. The sequencing input was PBMCs or T cells enriched from blood (not recorded which). The receptors here all came from a middle-aged woman who had been exposed to COVID-19.

V is TRBV11-1 and J is TRBJ2-7, with TRBD2 as a possible D gene (6 bases). The CDR3 extends over 14 amino acids. From germline, CDR1 is SGHAT and CDR2 FQDESV (reference sequence). The ends were cut back, 0 bases at V and 2 bases at J, with 8 bases in the middle. CDR3 coding DNA: TGTGCCAGCAGCTTAGCGGGGGGACCCTACGAGCAGTACTTC. It specifies CASSLAGGPYEQYF.

Only one count was recorded for this clone. V and J are TRBV5-5 and TRBJ1-2; D might be TRBD1 (5 bases). Germline CDR1 and CDR2: SGHKS and YYEKEE (reference sequence). V lost 4 bases, J lost 7 bases, and 17 bases lay in between. The CDR3 loop spans 14 amino acids. The CDR3 protein is CASSRDLGEAGYTF. The CDR3 bases are TGTGCCAGCAGCCGCGATTTGGGGGAGGCTGGCTACACCTTC.

This clone was recorded only once. V is TRBV29-1 and J is TRBJ1-5; tentative D call: TRBD1 (5 bases). Germline values: CDR1 SQVTM, CDR2 ANQGSEA. The ends were cut back, 6 bases at V and 2 bases at J, with 14 bases in the middle. This CDR3 has 14 residues. The CDR3 is CSVRVEQGNQPQHF. CDR3 in DNA: TGCAGCGTCCGGGTCGAACAGGGCAATCAGCCCCAGCATTTT.

The chain's CDR3 is CASSPPLYLGRAGYTF. For the CDR3, the DNA is TGTGCCAGCTCACCACCTCTTTACTTGGGCAGGGCGGGCTACACCTTC. V gene TRBV18 combines with J gene TRBJ1-2; tentative D call: TRBD1 (5 bases). The CDR3 has 16 amino acids. CDR1 is KGHSH and CDR2 is LQKENI in the germline V gene. V was shortened by 0 bases and J by 8 bases, with 19 bases between the two germline ends. Variable domain in full (rest from reference TRBV18 and TRBJ1-2): NAGVMQNPRHLVRRRGQEARLRCSPMKGHSHVYWYRQLPEEGLKFMVYLQKENIIDESGMPKERFSAEFPKEGPSILRIQQVVRGDSAAYFCASSPPLYLGRAGYTFGSGTRLTVV.

This chain joins TRBV5-1 and TRBJ2-5; 8 nucleotides align to TRBD1. Trimming removed 4 bases from V and 1 base from J; junction bases left unmatched: 9. Germline lookup yields CDR1 SGHRS and CDR2 YFSETQ. The CDR3 loop spans 16 amino acids. This CDR3 reads CASSPTTGDFQETQYF. CDR3 coding DNA: TGCGCCAGCAGCCCAACGACAGGGGACTTCCAAGAGACCCAGTACTTC. Combining the CDR3 with reference TRBV5-1 and TRBJ2-5 gives the whole variable domain KAGVTQTPRYLIKTRGQQVTLSCSPISGHRSVSWYQQTPGQGLQFLFEYFSETQRNKGNFPGRFSGRQFSNSRSEMNVSTLELGDSALYLCASSPTTGDFQETQYFGPGTRLLVL.

The V call is TRBV28, the J call TRBJ1-1; D not resolved. CDR3 size: 15 residues. Germline CDR1 is MDHEN and CDR2 is SYDVKM. Trimming shortened V by 5 bases and J by 2 bases, and 15 bases separated the two germline ends. The CDR3 DNA reads as TGTGCCAGCAGTCGAACGCAGATCATTAACACTGAAGCTTTCTTT. Its protein is CASSRTQIINTEAFF.

The J gene is TRBJ1-5, the V gene TRBV6-5; 8 nucleotides agree with TRBD1. CDR3 length equals 15 residues. V was clipped by 4 bases and J by 7 bases; unmatched bases: 9. Germline V gives CDR1 MNHEY, CDR2 SVGAGI. The CDR3 nucleotides read TGTGCCAGCAGTTCAGGGACAGGTGGACTACAGCCCCAGCATTTT. Translating it yields CASSSGTGGLQPQHF.

The chain couples TRBV18 to TRBJ1-1; 7 nucleotides agree with TRBD1. Germline CDR1 KGHSH, CDR2 LQKENI. This CDR3 is built from 14 residues. The J segment lost 8 bases and the V segment lost 2 bases, leaving 8 bases of the junction unmatched. CDR3 protein: CASSPDRVGIEAFF. CDR3 in DNA: TGTGCCAGCTCACCAGACAGGGTGGGGATAGAAGCTTTCTTT.

This clone was seen a few times. The chain carries TRBV7-9 and TRBJ1-1, with a tentative D call TRBD1 (5 bases). Per the germline V gene, CDR1 is SEHNR and CDR2 is FQNEAQ (reference sequence). The CDR3 spans 13 residues. V was shortened by 0 bases and J by 6 bases, with 8 bases between the two germline ends. DNA of the CDR3: TGTGCCAGCAGCTTAGCCTCGGGGGCTGAAGCTTTCTTT. This sequence encodes CASSLASGAEAFF.

This chain connects TRBV7-2 to TRBJ2-2; the match to TRBD2 covers 14 bases. This CDR3 region has 18 residues. J was trimmed by 1 base and V by 1 base; bases with no gene match: 2. CDR1 is SGHTA and CDR2 is FQGNSA in the germline V gene. The CDR3 loop is CASSLVGLAGGNTGELFF. The CDR3 DNA reads as TGTGCCAGCAGCTTAGTCGGACTAGCGGGGGGGAACACCGGGGAGCTGTTTTTT.

The V gene is TRBV7-9, the J gene TRBJ1-2; no definite D call. Trimming stripped 3 bases from V and 2 bases from J, with 13 bases between. The CDR3 extends over 15 amino acids. CDR1 is SEHNR, CDR2 FQNEAQ, per germline (reference sequence). This chain's CDR3 is CASSFDTQGNYGYTF. In DNA form, the CDR3 reads TGTGCCAGCAGCTTTGACACCCAAGGCAACTATGGCTACACCTTC.

This chain uses TRBV2 with TRBJ2-3, with 11 bases aligning to TRBD2. CDR1 is SNHLY and CDR2 is FYNNEI in the germline V gene. This CDR3 contains 14 residues. J gave up 4 bases and V 6 bases, and 3 bases lay outside the gene matches. CDR3 sequence (DNA): TGTGCCAGCAGCGGTAGCGGGGGGGCAGATACGCAGTATTTT. It translates to CASSGSGGADTQYF.

The rearrangement links TRBV12-3 or TRBV12-4 to TRBJ1-4, with D unclear. V gave up 3 bases and J gave up 7 bases, with 3 bases separating them. The CDR3 totals 11 residues. The CDR3 spells CASSLSEKLFF. The CDR3 DNA reads as TGTGCCAGCAGTTTGAGTGAAAAACTGTTTTTT.

This clone has only one observation. The chain recombines TRBV18 with TRBJ2-7; 8 bases agree with TRBD1. Looked up from germline, CDR1 is KGHSH and CDR2 is LQKENI. The CDR3 sequence is 14 residues long. J gave up 5 bases and V 6 bases, and 9 bases lay outside the gene matches. DNA of the CDR3: TGTGCCAGCTCCAGGACAGGGCCCCTTGACGAGCAGTACTTC. Amino acids: CASSRTGPLDEQYF.

The V call is TRBV5-1, the J call TRBJ2-3; 11 bases match TRBD1. The CDR3 extends over 16 amino acids. Germline CDR1 SGHRS, CDR2 YFSETQ. V dropped 4 bases and J dropped 2; count of bases not matched to a gene: 6. CDR3 in amino acids: CASSTGQGAHTDTQYF. DNA of the CDR3: TGCGCCAGCAGCACCGGACAGGGGGCTCACACAGATACGCAGTATTTT.

As for this clone: Other DNA sequences from this sample encode an identical CDR3 as well. The chain is built from TRBV6-5 and TRBJ1-5; unclear D gene. Germline CDR1 MNHEY, CDR2 SVGAGI. The CDR3 is 15 residues long. The V end was cut by 0 bases, the J end by 7 bases, with 13 bases between. CDR3 region: CASSYSSRVDQPQHF. CDR3 in DNA: TGTGCCAGCAGTTACTCTAGTCGGGTTGACCAGCCCCAGCATTTT.

V is TRBV6-6 and J is TRBJ1-5, with D maybe TRBD1 (6 bases). CDR1 is MNHNY and CDR2 is SVGAGI in the germline V gene (reference sequence). The V and J ends lost 6 bases and 1 base respectively, with 13 bases between them. The CDR3 has 15 residues. CDR3: CASSEQGVSNQPQHF. CDR3 DNA sequence: TGTGCCAGCAGCGAACAGGGTGTCAGCAATCAGCCCCAGCATTTT.

The count of this clone is one. The rearrangement uses TRBV7-3 and TRBJ2-5, with a possible D match to TRBD2 (7 bases). CDR3 length: 17 residues. Germline V gene lookup returns CDR1 SGHTA and CDR2 FQGTGA. The ends were cut back, 1 base at V and 5 bases at J, with 20 bases in the middle. CDR3 in amino acids: CASSLNPIGGGTETQYF. CDR3 DNA sequence: TGTGCCAGCAGCTTAAACCCCATAGGGGGGGGGACCGAGACCCAGTACTTC.

The rearrangement uses TRBV3-1 (or the pseudogene TRBV3-2) and TRBJ2-1, with 10 positions matching TRBD1. CDR1 is LGHDT, CDR2 YNNKEL, per germline (reference sequence). V trimming: 4 bases; J trimming: 2 bases; junction bases outside the gene matches: 8. The CDR3 runs 17 residues. The CDR3: CASSLSAGTGAYNEQFF. The CDR3 bases are TGTGCCAGCAGCCTCTCAGCCGGGACAGGGGCCTACAATGAGCAGTTCTTC.

The V gene is TRBV7-8, the J gene TRBJ2-1; 10 bases map to TRBD2. There are 16 residues in the CDR3. J lost 4 bases, V lost 5 bases, and 8 bases had no gene match. CDR1 SGHVS and CDR2 FQNEAQ come from the germline V gene. CDR3 sequence (DNA): TGTGCCAGCAGCCCTAGCCTAGCGGGAGCATACAATGAGCAGTTCTTC. It specifies CASSPSLAGAYNEQFF.

The chain uses TRBV3-1 (or the pseudogene TRBV3-2) and TRBJ1-6; TRBD1 is a possible D gene (6 bases). V lost 4 bases to trimming and J lost 0 bases, with 16 bases between them. CDR1 is LGHDT and CDR2 is YNNKEL in the germline V gene (reference sequence). The CDR3 length is 18 residues. The CDR3 DNA follows: TGTGCCAGCAGCCCCCGGGACACCTTGAGCTCCTATAATTCACCCCTCCACTTT. Amino acid sequence: CASSPRDTLSSYNSPLHF.

CDR3 nucleotides: TGTGCCAGCACAAGACAGGGGGCGCAGAACACTGAAGCTTTCTTT. Protein product: CASTRQGAQNTEAFF. The chain carries TRBV2 and TRBJ1-1; TRBD1 matches at 10 bases. V lost 7 bases and J lost 1; bases outside the gene matches: 6. The CDR3 contains 15 residues. CDR1 and CDR2 from the germline V gene are SNHLY and FYNNEI.

The chain uses TRBV27 and TRBJ2-2, with 8 bases aligning to TRBD1. The CDR3 has 16 amino acids. CDR1 MNHEY and CDR2 SMNVEV come from the germline V gene (reference sequence). Losses at the gene ends were 5 bases for V and 1 base for J; bases not matched to a gene: 6. The CDR3 DNA sequence: TGTGCCAGCAGTAGGGTAGGGACAGGGAACACCGGGGAGCTGTTTTTT. Its protein is CASSRVGTGNTGELFF.

This clone has only one observation. The chain joins TRBV18 to TRBJ1-5; no reliable D call. Germline V CDR1 and CDR2: KGHSH, LQKENI. The CDR3 loop spans 16 amino acids. V lost 3 bases to trimming and J lost 0 bases, with 12 bases between them. For the CDR3, the DNA is TGTGCCAGCTCACCCGCGGAGTGGTATAGCAATCAGCCCCAGCATTTT. Translation gives CASSPAEWYSNQPQHF. Variable domain in full (rest from reference TRBV18 and TRBJ1-5): NAGVMQNPRHLVRRRGQEARLRCSPMKGHSHVYWYRQLPEEGLKFMVYLQKENIIDESGMPKERFSAEFPKEGPSILRIQQVVRGDSAAYFCASSPAEWYSNQPQHFGDGTRLSIL.

The chain links TRBV19 to TRBJ2-2; TRBD1 agrees at 9 bases. Germline CDR1 and CDR2: LNHDA and SQIVND (reference sequence). The length of the CDR3 is 15 residues. V gave up 5 bases and J gave up 5 bases; unmatched junction bases: 6. The CDR3 protein is CASSEQGAGTGELFF. The DNA of the CDR3 is TGTGCCAGTAGTGAACAGGGGGCAGGAACCGGGGAGCTGTTTTTT.

CDR3 amino acids: CASSSGREHGYTF. The CDR3 DNA sequence: TGTGCCAGCAGTTCTGGCAGGGAACATGGCTACACCTTC. The chain links TRBV12-3 or TRBV12-4 to TRBJ1-2, with a weak D call TRBD1 (5 bases). The ends were cut back, 4 bases at V and 6 bases at J, with 12 bases in the middle. This CDR3 region has 13 residues.

The table lists this clone with a few counts. The chain combines TRBV5-1 with TRBJ2-1; TRBD2 agrees at 11 bases. After removal of 0 bases from V and 8 bases from J, the junction contained 10 bases not matched to a gene. Germline V lookup: CDR1 SGHRS, CDR2 YFSETQ. The CDR3 sequence is 17 residues long. The CDR3 DNA reads TGCGCCAGCAGCTTGGTTGTAGCGGGGGGGCTCGTCGATGAGCAGTTCTTC. Protein product: CASSLVVAGGLVDEQFF. The full variable domain, in which reference TRBV5-1 and TRBJ2-1 provide the parts outside the CDR3, is KAGVTQTPRYLIKTRGQQVTLSCSPISGHRSVSWYQQTPGQGLQFLFEYFSETQRNKGNFPGRFSGRQFSNSRSEMNVSTLELGDSALYLCASSLVVAGGLVDEQFFGPGTRLTVL.

The V gene is TRBV5-1, the J gene TRBJ1-3, with 7 positions matching TRBD1. Germline V gene data show CDR1 as SGHRS and CDR2 as YFSETQ. This CDR3 contains 14 residues. V lost 7 bases, J lost 1 base, and 5 bases stayed unmatched. CDR3 sequence (DNA): TGCGCCAGCTGGTCAGGGGGGTCTGGAAACACCATATATTTT. Protein: CASWSGGSGNTIYF.

This clone showed up just once. The chain combines TRBV19 with TRBJ1-5, with D hard to call. The germline gives CDR1 LNHDA, CDR2 SQIVND (reference sequence). Trimming removed 5 bases at V and 2 bases at J, with 16 bases between. There are 16 residues in the CDR3. CDR3 protein: CASSVREGWGNQPQHF. CDR3 in DNA: TGTGCCAGTAGTGTCCGTGAGGGATGGGGCAATCAGCCCCAGCATTTT.

J is TRBJ2-7 and V is TRBV7-9, with 11 bases matching TRBD1. This CDR3 is built from 14 residues. The J segment lost 4 bases and the V segment lost 4 bases, leaving 3 bases of the junction unmatched. Germline loops: CDR1 SEHNR, CDR2 FQNEAQ (reference sequence). CDR3 DNA: TGTGCCAGCAGCTCCGGGACAGGGGGTTACGAGCAGTACTTC. It encodes CASSSGTGGYEQYF.